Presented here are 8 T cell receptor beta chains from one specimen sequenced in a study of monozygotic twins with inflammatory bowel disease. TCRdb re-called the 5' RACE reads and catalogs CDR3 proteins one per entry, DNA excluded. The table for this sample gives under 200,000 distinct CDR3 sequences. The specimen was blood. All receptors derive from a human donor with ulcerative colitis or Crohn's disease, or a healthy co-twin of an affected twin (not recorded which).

CDR3 protein: CATSEGWGNEQFF. The chain is built from TRBV24-1 and TRBJ2-1; the D call from TCRdb, TRBD1, cannot be confirmed without DNA. The germline gives CDR1 KGHDR, CDR2 SFDVKD. The CDR3 has 13 residues.

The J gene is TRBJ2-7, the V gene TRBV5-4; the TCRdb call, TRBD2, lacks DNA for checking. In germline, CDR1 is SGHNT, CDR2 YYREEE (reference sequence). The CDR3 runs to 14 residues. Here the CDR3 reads CASSLGRDSGEQYF.

CDR3 in amino acids: CAISDTGIRTGELFF. V is TRBV10-3 and J is TRBJ2-2; TCRdb selects TRBD1, and the lack of DNA leaves this call unchecked. From germline, CDR1 is ENHRY and CDR2 SYGVKD. This CDR3 is 15 amino acids long.

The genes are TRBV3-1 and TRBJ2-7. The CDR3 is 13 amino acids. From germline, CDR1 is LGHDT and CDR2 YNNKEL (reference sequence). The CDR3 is CASSQVAAYEQYF.

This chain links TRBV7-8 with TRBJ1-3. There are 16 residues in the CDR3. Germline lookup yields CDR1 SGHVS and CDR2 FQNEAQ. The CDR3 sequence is CASSSVVVSSGNTIYF. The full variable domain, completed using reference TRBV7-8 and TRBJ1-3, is GAGVSQSPRYKVAKRGQDVALRCDPISGHVSLFWYQQALGQGPEFLTYFQNEAQLDKSGLPSDRFFAERPEGSVSTLKIQRTQQEDSAVYLCASSSVVVSSGNTIYFGEGSWLTVV.

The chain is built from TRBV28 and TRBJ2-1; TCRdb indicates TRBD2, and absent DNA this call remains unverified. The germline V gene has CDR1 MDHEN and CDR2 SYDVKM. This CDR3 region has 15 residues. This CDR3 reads CASTLLAGVSNEQFF.

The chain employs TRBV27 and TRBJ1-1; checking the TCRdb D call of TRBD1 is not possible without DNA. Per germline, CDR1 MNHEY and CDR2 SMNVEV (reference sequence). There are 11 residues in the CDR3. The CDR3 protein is CASMRGTEAFF.

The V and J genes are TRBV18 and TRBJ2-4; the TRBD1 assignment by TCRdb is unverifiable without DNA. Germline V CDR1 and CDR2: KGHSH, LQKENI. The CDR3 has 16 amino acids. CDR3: CASSLIQGRAKNIQYF.